This note documents a single T cell receptor beta chain sequence. Its target is unknown. Sequenced by immunoSEQ multiplex PCR; TCRdb stores in-frame clones only, minus some. The sample consists of about 210,000 clones, over 80% of them appearing once. The data were taken from a study of T cell responses to AZD1222 COVID-19 vaccine. On the study more broadly: Pooled samples include second doses given at about 4 or 12 weeks.

The CDR3 spans 14 residues. V shed 0 bases and J shed 4 bases, with 10 bases lying between them. The germline V gene has CDR1 SGDLS and CDR2 YYNGEE. Regarding the study as a whole: Donor demographics were predominantly white British with a female majority; clonal diversity may be underestimated. Targets within unmutated variant regions were reportedly found for nearly half of spike-specific TCRs. Spike as a whole was targeted by vaccine-associated CD4 TCRs, dominant at 160-218 and 743-854.

The sequence derives from an adult in good health. This chain links TRBV9 with TRBJ1-2, with a possible D match to TRBD1 (5 bases). Sequences were derived from peripheral blood, sampled on day 0 of AZD1222 vaccination. CDR3 DNA: TGTGCCAGCAGCGTAGCCGGGGACGGCTATGGCTACACCTTC. Its translation is CASSVAGDGYGYTF.